The 32 T cell receptor beta chains below all came from one sample that was sequenced in a study of CD8+ T cells in alopecia areata. Peripheral blood samples and lesional scalp punch biopsies were obtained from alopecia areata patients. cDNA prepared by RNA extraction and subsequent reverse transcription served as the template for sequencing. The protocol was immunoSEQ multiplex PCR, while the TCRdb copy is restricted to in-frame clones and leaves out a portion. The table includes around 14,000 clones, 55% to 60% detected once. The sequencing here drew on skin, taken at week 0. These receptor sequences come from a human donor with alopecia areata.

The gene calls are TRBV5-6 and TRBJ2-7, with 9 nucleotides matching TRBD1. Germline lookup yields CDR1 SGHDT and CDR2 YYEEEE. With 5 bases clipped from V and 1 base from J, the junction kept 4 bases outside the gene matches. The CDR3 loop spans 14 amino acids. CDR3 loop: CASRRTGASYEQYF. The CDR3 DNA follows: TGTGCCAGCAGACGGACAGGGGCTTCCTACGAGCAGTACTTC.

DNA of the CDR3: TGTGCCAGCAGTTCAAGGACTAGCGGGGGCCCCTGGGGTAGGCAGTATTTT. It yields the protein CASSSRTSGGPWGRQYF. The gene calls are TRBV27 and TRBJ2-3; 13 nucleotides match TRBD2. The CDR3 is made up of 17 amino acids. The germline gives CDR1 MNHEY, CDR2 SMNVEV (reference sequence). The trim removed 4 bases at V and 11 bases at J, leaving 15 bases unmatched.

This chain joins TRBV11-2 and TRBJ1-1, with unresolved D. The V gene lost 1 base and the J gene lost 0 bases, with 6 bases spanning the gap. CDR1 is SGHAT and CDR2 is FQNNGV in the germline V gene. This CDR3 comprises 14 residues. The CDR3 region is CASSLVGMNTEAFF. The DNA of the CDR3 is TGTGCCAGCAGCTTAGTAGGGATGAACACTGAAGCTTTCTTT.

This clone came up a few times. V and J are TRBV7-2 and TRBJ1-1; no clear D gene. Germline CDR1 is SGHTA and CDR2 is FQGNSA. Trimming took off 4 bases at V and 1 base at J, with 16 bases between the two ends. The CDR3 has 16 residues. The CDR3 DNA follows: TGTGCCAGCAGCTGGTTATTCACCGGTCAGAACACTGAAGCTTTCTTT. It yields the protein CASSWLFTGQNTEAFF.

The chain links TRBV6-5 to TRBJ2-7; weak D call: TRBD1 (5 bases). Germline V gene data show CDR1 as MNHEY and CDR2 as SVGAGI. Trimming shortened V by 2 bases and J by 4 bases, and 9 bases separated the two germline ends. This CDR3 contains 13 residues. The CDR3 sequence: CASSYTGQYEQYF. DNA of the CDR3: TGTGCCAGCAGTTACACCGGACAATACGAGCAGTACTTC.

The chain recombines TRBV5-1 with TRBJ1-2; 8 positions match TRBD1. Trimming at V came to 3 bases and at J to 5 bases, leaving 6 bases not matched to a gene. Per germline, CDR1 SGHRS and CDR2 YFSETQ. The CDR3 extends over 14 amino acids. The CDR3 DNA sequence: TGCGCCAGCAGCTCCCTCGGACAGGGATATGGCTACACCTTC. Its protein is CASSSLGQGYGYTF.

V gene TRBV7-2 combines with J gene TRBJ2-5; TRBD1 is a possible D gene (6 bases). Germline V gene data show CDR1 as SGHTA and CDR2 as FQGNSA. There are 14 residues in the CDR3. Trimming cost V 4 bases and J 5 bases, with 14 bases left between them. Here the CDR3 reads CASSSDRAKETQYF. In DNA, the CDR3 is TGTGCCAGCAGCTCGGACAGAGCCAAGGAGACCCAGTACTTC.

As to this clone: With only one base between it and a far larger clone, this is likely a read error. The rearrangement links TRBV9 to TRBJ2-5, with D possibly being TRBD1 (5 bases). Trimming took off 0 bases at V and 2 bases at J, with 8 bases between the two ends. The germline gives CDR1 SGDLS, CDR2 YYNGEE. This CDR3 has 14 residues. CDR3 protein: CASSVAGAQETQYF. The DNA for the CDR3 is TGTGCCAGCAGCGTAGCTGGGGCTCAAGAGACCCAGTACTTC.

This sequence joins TRBV27 and TRBJ1-2; 7 positions agree with TRBD1. This CDR3 region has 14 residues. The germline V gene encodes CDR1 MNHEY and CDR2 SMNVEV (reference sequence). Losses at the gene ends were 5 bases for V and 0 bases for J; bases not matched to a gene: 3. CDR3 coding DNA: TGTGCCAGCAGTAGCGGACAGGCTAACTATGGCTACACCTTC. Amino acids: CASSSGQANYGYTF.

Judged by abundance, this clone is medium-sized. The chain couples TRBV6-1 to TRBJ2-1, with TRBD2 matching 7 bases. CDR1 is MNHNS and CDR2 is SASEGT in the germline V gene. This CDR3 has 17 amino acids. Trimming cost V 1 base and J 1 base; bases outside gene matches: 7. CDR3 in amino acids: CASSEEGLRGSYNEQFF. In DNA, the CDR3 is TGTGCCAGCAGTGAAGAGGGGCTGCGGGGGTCCTACAATGAGCAGTTCTTC.

The V gene is TRBV4-1, the J gene TRBJ2-5; 7 bases match TRBD1. The CDR3 loop spans 16 amino acids. CDR1 MGHRA and CDR2 YSYEKL come from the germline V gene. The junction had 5 bases not matched to a gene; V was cut back by 1 base and J by 0 bases. CDR3 DNA sequence: TGCGCCAGCAGCCAAGGGGCGGACAGGCACCAAGAGACCCAGTACTTC. This codes for CASSQGADRHQETQYF.

The chain combines TRBV19 with TRBJ1-5; 7 bases align to TRBD1. The germline CDR1 and CDR2 sequences are LNHDA and SQIVND (reference sequence). This CDR3 region has 17 residues. Unmatched junction bases numbered 14, after V lost 4 bases and J lost 5 bases. This CDR3 is CASSKVMDRLLHQPQHF. For the CDR3, the DNA is TGTGCCAGTAGTAAGGTCATGGACAGGCTGTTGCATCAGCCCCAGCATTTT.

This chain joins TRBV6-6 and TRBJ1-5; 10 nucleotides line up with TRBD1. V lost 5 bases, J lost 6 bases, and 10 bases stayed unmatched. This CDR3 has 16 residues. The V gene's germline CDR1 is MNHNY and CDR2 SVGAGI (reference sequence). CDR3 coding DNA: TGTGCCAGCAGTAACCTGGGACAGGGGCGGGGTCAGCCCCAGCATTTT. Protein: CASSNLGQGRGQPQHF.

The rearrangement joins TRBV4-2 to TRBJ1-1; D remains unclear. With 3 bases removed from V and 3 bases from J, the gap between germline ends came to 5 bases. The CDR3 length is 12 residues. Germline CDR1 and CDR2: LGHNA and YNFKEQ. This chain's CDR3 is CASSQVHTEAFF. CDR3 nucleotides: TGTGCCAGCAGCCAGGTCCACACTGAAGCTTTCTTT.

This clone was seen a handful of times. The chain combines TRBV5-5 with TRBJ1-5; 8 bases are a match to TRBD1. Germline CDR1 reads SGHKS; CDR2 reads YYEKEE (reference sequence). CDR3 size: 19 residues. The V segment lost 3 bases and the J segment 2 bases; nucleotides outside the gene matches: 16. The CDR3 reads CASSSRPDRAVVGNQPQHF. The CDR3 DNA reads as TGTGCCAGCAGCTCCCGACCGGACAGGGCGGTAGTTGGCAATCAGCCCCAGCATTTT.

This clone was recorded a few times. This chain uses TRBV28 with TRBJ1-2, with D uncertain. This CDR3 region has 12 residues. CDR1 is MDHEN, CDR2 SYDVKM, per germline. V lost 7 bases and J 6 bases, leaving 12 bases between the germline ends. The CDR3 region has the DNA TGTGCCAGCACCGTGGGCGGCGATGGCTACACCTTC. Translation gives CASTVGGDGYTF.

J is TRBJ2-1 and V is TRBV25-1, with 8 bases identical to TRBD1. The germline V gene encodes CDR1 MGHDK and CDR2 SYGVNS. CDR3 length equals 16 residues. V was clipped by 5 bases and J by 4 bases; unmatched bases: 10. The CDR3 loop is CASSKTGTGIYNEQFF. The CDR3 region has the DNA TGTGCCAGCAGTAAGACAGGGACAGGTATTTACAATGAGCAGTTCTTC.

The rearrangement joins TRBV2 to TRBJ2-3; a weak D match, TRBD1 (6 bases). CDR3 length: 14 amino acids. Trimming pared 8 bases from V and 0 bases from J, leaving 12 bases between. The germline V gene has CDR1 SNHLY and CDR2 FYNNEI. CDR3 region: CASGKDSSTDTQYF. CDR3 DNA sequence: TGTGCCAGCGGAAAGGACAGTAGCACAGATACGCAGTATTTT. Based on the CDR3 plus reference TRBV2 and TRBJ2-3, the full variable domain is EPEVTQTPSHQVTQMGQEVILRCVPISNHLYFYWYRQILGQKVEFLVSFYNNEISEKSEIFDDQFSVERPDGSNFTLKIRSTKLEDSAMYFCASGKDSSTDTQYFGPGTRLTVL.

This clone was observed a few times. This chain uses TRBV29-1 with TRBJ2-2; no reliable D call. Trimming cost V 4 bases and J 4 bases, with 16 bases left between them. Germline assignment: CDR1 SQVTM and CDR2 ANQGSEA. CDR3 length equals 15 residues. The CDR3 spells CSVVGLGRFTGELFF. The CDR3 DNA is TGCAGCGTTGTGGGTTTGGGCAGATTCACCGGGGAGCTGTTTTTT.

The chain employs TRBV28 and TRBJ2-3; possibly TRBD2 for D (6 bases). In germline, CDR1 is MDHEN, CDR2 SYDVKM. The CDR3 length is 15 residues. V was pared by 3 bases and J by 0 bases, with 10 bases between. The CDR3 loop reads CASSFWAGSTDTQYF. As DNA, the CDR3 is TGTGCCAGCAGTTTTTGGGCGGGGAGCACAGATACGCAGTATTTT.

J is TRBJ2-4 and V is TRBV7-6, with D possibly being TRBD1 or TRBD2 (5 bases each). The CDR3 has 14 residues. Trimming left V 2 bases short and J 10 bases short, with 15 bases between. Germline lookup yields CDR1 SGHVS and CDR2 FNYEAQ. The CDR3 loop reads CASSLSDRGGIQYF. The CDR3 nucleotides are TGTGCCAGCAGCTTAAGCGATCGGGGCGGAATTCAGTACTTC.

This chain joins TRBV6-6 and TRBJ1-1; D is undetermined. The V and J ends lost 6 bases and 1 base respectively, with 6 bases between them. CDR3 length: 12 amino acids. Germline V gene data show CDR1 as MNHNY and CDR2 as SVGAGI (reference sequence). CDR3: CASRTPNTEAFF. CDR3 sequence (DNA): TGTGCCAGCAGAACACCGAACACTGAAGCTTTCTTT.

The genes are TRBV30 and TRBJ2-5, with D possibly matching TRBD2 (5 bases). The CDR3 is 13 amino acids. CDR1 GTSNPN and CDR2 SVGIG come from the germline V gene (reference sequence). The CDR3 nucleotides are TGTGCTTCCGAGGCCGGGAATGGAGAGACCCAGTACTTC. Residues: CASEAGNGETQYF.

CDR3 DNA sequence: TGTGCCAGCAGGCCAACCGGGACAGGGGGCTTCACTGAAGCTTTCTTT. This sequence encodes CASRPTGTGGFTEAFF. This chain links TRBV25-1 with TRBJ1-1, with 12 bases aligning to TRBD1. V dropped 6 bases and J dropped 4; count of bases not matched to a gene: 9. Germline CDR1 MGHDK, CDR2 SYGVNS. This CDR3 is built from 16 residues.

The chain couples TRBV29-1 to TRBJ2-3; 7 bases match TRBD1. The CDR3 has 17 residues. In germline, CDR1 is SQVTM, CDR2 ANQGSEA. Germline trimming cut 7 bases from V and 0 bases from J; bases unmatched to any gene: 16. The CDR3 DNA reads as TGCAGCGCTTCCCCCTACGGGACAGAAATTAGCACAGATACGCAGTATTTT. Translated: CSASPYGTEISTDTQYF.

The CDR3: CASSLDRAGENEQFF. As DNA, the CDR3 is TGCGCCAGCAGCTTGGATCGTGCAGGTGAAAATGAGCAGTTCTTC. This chain links TRBV5-1 with TRBJ2-1, with D uncertain. V lost 0 bases, J lost 7 bases, and 14 bases lay in between. The CDR3 extends over 15 amino acids. Germline CDR1 reads SGHRS; CDR2 reads YFSETQ.

The gene calls are TRBV7-9 and TRBJ1-5; D remains ambiguous. Germline V gene sequence: CDR1 SEHNR, CDR2 FQNEAQ (reference sequence). The ends were cut back, 5 bases at V and 9 bases at J, with 14 bases in the middle. The CDR3 runs to 13 residues. CDR3 DNA: TGTGCCAGCAGCGCATGGGAGGGTGGGCCCCAGCATTTT. Protein: CASSAWEGGPQHF.

The V call is TRBV30, the J call TRBJ2-3; 8 bases match TRBD2. CDR3 length: 17 amino acids. Germline-derived CDR1 and CDR2 are GTSNPN and SVGIG (reference sequence). V lost 2 bases to trimming and J lost 2 bases; unmatched junction nucleotides: 12. This CDR3 reads CAWSRGAGAILTDTQYF. CDR3 DNA sequence: TGTGCCTGGAGTCGGGGAGCGGGGGCTATCCTCACAGATACGCAGTATTTT. The entire variable domain, with the rest obtained from reference TRBV30 and TRBJ2-3, is as follows: SQTIHQWPATLVQPVGSPLSLECTVEGTSNPNLYWYRQAAGRGLQLLFYSVGIGQISSEVPQNLSASRPQDRQFILSSKKLLLSDSGFYLCAWSRGAGAILTDTQYFGPGTRLTVL.

The chain is built from TRBV28 and TRBJ1-5; D remains ambiguous. Trimming removed 3 bases from V and 6 bases from J, with 12 bases in between. This CDR3 comprises 14 residues. Per the germline V gene, CDR1 is MDHEN and CDR2 is SYDVKM. The CDR3 DNA reads as TGTGCCAGCAGTTTGGAAGTAACGGGTCAGCCCCAGCATTTT. This translates into CASSLEVTGQPQHF.

This clone was seen more than once but under ten times. The chain links TRBV7-6 to TRBJ1-1; perhaps TRBD1 as D (5 bases). This CDR3 comprises 16 residues. The germline CDR1 and CDR2 sequences are SGHVS and FNYEAQ. The V end was cut by 5 bases, the J end by 1 base, with 17 bases between. This chain's CDR3 is CASSPRPGGGNTEAFF. The CDR3 DNA reads as TGTGCCAGCAGCCCCAGACCCGGGGGGGGGAACACTGAAGCTTTCTTT.

The chain couples TRBV7-9 to TRBJ2-2; D unresolved. The germline CDR1 and CDR2 sequences are SEHNR and FQNEAQ (reference sequence). The CDR3 contains 12 residues. V lost 7 bases and J lost 2, with 5 bases in between. CDR3 sequence reads: CASIPNTGELFF. For the CDR3, the DNA is TGTGCCAGCATCCCCAACACCGGGGAGCTGTTTTTT.

This clone was detected only a few times. This sample includes further DNA sequences coding for the same CDR3. The J gene is TRBJ1-2, the V gene TRBV7-9; TRBD1 matches 8 bases. This CDR3 is built from 13 residues. Trimming took 2 bases from V and 6 from J; bases not matched to a gene: 2. Germline loops: CDR1 SEHNR, CDR2 FQNEAQ (reference sequence). The CDR3 DNA reads TGTGCCAGCAGCTTAACAGGGGGGGATGGCTACACCTTC. Encoded protein: CASSLTGGDGYTF.